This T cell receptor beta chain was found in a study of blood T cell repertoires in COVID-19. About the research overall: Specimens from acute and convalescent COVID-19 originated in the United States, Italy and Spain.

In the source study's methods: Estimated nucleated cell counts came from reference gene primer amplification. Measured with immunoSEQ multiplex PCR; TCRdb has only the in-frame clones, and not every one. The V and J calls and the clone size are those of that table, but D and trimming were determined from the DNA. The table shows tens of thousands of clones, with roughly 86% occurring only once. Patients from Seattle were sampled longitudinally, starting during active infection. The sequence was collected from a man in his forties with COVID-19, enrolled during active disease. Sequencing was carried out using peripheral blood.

This CDR3 reads CASSPPGGSYEQYF. DNA for the CDR3: TGTGCCAGCAGCCCACCGGGGGGCTCCTACGAGCAGTACTTC. The rearrangement joins TRBV6-2 or TRBV6-3 to TRBJ2-7; 7 positions agree with TRBD2. Germline trimming cut 6 bases from V and 0 bases from J; bases unmatched to any gene: 5. The length of the CDR3 is 14 residues. CDR1 is MNHEY, CDR2 SVGEGT, per germline.